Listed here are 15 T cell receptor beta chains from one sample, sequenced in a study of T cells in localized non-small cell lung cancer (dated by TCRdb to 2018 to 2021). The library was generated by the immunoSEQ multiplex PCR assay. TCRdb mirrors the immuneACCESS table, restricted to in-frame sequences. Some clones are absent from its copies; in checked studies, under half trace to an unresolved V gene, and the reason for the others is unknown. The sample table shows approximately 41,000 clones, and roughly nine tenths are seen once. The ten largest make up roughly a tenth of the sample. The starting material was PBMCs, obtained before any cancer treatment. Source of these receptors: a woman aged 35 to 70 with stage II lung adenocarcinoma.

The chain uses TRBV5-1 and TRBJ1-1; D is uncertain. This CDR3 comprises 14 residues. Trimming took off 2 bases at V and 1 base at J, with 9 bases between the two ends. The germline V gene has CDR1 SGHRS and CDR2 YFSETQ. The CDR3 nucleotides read TGCGCCAGCAGCTTAACCTCAGGGAACACTGAAGCTTTCTTT. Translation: CASSLTSGNTEAFF.

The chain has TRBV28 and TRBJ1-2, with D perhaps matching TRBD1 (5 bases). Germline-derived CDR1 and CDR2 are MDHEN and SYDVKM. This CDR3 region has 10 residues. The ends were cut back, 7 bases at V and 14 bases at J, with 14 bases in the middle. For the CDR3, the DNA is TGTGCCAGCAACGGAGACAGACTTACCTTC. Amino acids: CASNGDRLTF.

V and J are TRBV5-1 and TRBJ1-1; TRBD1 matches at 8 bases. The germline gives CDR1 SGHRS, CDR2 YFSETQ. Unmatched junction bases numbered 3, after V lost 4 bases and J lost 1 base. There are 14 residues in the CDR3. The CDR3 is CASSTGQGNTEAFF. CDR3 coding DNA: TGCGCCAGCAGCACCGGACAGGGGAACACTGAAGCTTTCTTT.

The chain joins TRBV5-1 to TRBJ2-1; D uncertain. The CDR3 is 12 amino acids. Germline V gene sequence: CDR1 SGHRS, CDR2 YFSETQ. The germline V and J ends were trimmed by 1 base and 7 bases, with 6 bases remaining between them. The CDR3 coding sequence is TGCGCCAGCAGCTTGATTGGAAATGAGCAGTTCTTC. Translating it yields CASSLIGNEQFF.

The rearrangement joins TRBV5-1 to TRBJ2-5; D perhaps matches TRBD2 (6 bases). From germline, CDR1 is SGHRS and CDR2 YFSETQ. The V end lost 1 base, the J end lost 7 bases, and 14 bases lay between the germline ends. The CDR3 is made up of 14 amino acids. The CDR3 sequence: CASSLRSQGGTQYF. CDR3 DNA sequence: TGCGCCAGCAGCTTGCGGTCCCAGGGAGGGACCCAGTACTTC.

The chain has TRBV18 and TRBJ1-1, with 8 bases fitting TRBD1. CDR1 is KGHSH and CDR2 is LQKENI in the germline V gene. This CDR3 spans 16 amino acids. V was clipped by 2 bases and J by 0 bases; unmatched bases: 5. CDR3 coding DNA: TGTGCCAGCTCACCAATGACAGGGGTGGTGAACACTGAAGCTTTCTTT. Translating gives CASSPMTGVVNTEAFF.

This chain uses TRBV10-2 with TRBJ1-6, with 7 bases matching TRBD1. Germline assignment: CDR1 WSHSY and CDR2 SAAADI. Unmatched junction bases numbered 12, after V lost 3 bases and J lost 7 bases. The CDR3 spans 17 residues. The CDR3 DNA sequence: TGCGCCAGCAGTGAATCAAAGGGGGCCCGAGGGAATTCACCCCTCCACTTT. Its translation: CASSESKGARGNSPLHF.

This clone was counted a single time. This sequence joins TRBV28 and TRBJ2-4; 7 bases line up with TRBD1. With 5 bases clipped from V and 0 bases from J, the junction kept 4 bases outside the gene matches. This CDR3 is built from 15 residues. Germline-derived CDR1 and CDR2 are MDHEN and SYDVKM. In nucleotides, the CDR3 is TGTGCCAGCAGTGACAGGGCACTAGCCAAAAACATTCAGTACTTC. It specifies CASSDRALAKNIQYF.

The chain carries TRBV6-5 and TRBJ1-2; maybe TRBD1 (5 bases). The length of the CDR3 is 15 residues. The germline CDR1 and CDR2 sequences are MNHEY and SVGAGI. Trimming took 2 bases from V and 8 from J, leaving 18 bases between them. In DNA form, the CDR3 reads TGTGCCAGCAGTTACATGGGTCAGGGATCTTACGGCTACACCTTC. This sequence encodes CASSYMGQGSYGYTF.

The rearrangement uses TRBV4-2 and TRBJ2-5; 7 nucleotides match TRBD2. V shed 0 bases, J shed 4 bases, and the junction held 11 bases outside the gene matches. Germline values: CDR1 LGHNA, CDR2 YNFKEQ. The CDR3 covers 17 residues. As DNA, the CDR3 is TGTGCCAGCAGCCAAGATGCCCCCCCGGGGGGAGGAGAGACCCAGTACTTC. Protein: CASSQDAPPGGGETQYF.

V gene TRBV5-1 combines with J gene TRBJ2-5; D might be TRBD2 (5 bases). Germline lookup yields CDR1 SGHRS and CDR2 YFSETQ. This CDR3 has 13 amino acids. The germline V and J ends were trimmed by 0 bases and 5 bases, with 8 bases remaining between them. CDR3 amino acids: CASSLAGMETQYF. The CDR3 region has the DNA TGCGCCAGCAGCTTGGCGGGGATGGAGACCCAGTACTTC.

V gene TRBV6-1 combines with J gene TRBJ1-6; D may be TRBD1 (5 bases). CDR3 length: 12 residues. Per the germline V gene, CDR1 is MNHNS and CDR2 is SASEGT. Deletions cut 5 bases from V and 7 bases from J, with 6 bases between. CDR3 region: CASSPGNSPLHF. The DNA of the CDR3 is TGTGCCAGCAGTCCAGGGAATTCACCCCTCCACTTT.

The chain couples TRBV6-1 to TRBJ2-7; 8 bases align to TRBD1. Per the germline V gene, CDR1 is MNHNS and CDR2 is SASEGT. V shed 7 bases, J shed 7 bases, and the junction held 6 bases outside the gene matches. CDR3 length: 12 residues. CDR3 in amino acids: CASIQGAWEQYF. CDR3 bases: TGTGCCAGCATCCAGGGGGCGTGGGAGCAGTACTTC.

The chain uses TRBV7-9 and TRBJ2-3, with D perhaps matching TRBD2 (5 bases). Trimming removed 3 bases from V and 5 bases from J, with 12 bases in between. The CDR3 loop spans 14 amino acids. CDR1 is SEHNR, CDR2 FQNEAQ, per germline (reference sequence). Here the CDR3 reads CASSFSAGEDTQYF. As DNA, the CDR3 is TGTGCCAGCAGCTTTAGCGCCGGGGAAGATACGCAGTATTTT.

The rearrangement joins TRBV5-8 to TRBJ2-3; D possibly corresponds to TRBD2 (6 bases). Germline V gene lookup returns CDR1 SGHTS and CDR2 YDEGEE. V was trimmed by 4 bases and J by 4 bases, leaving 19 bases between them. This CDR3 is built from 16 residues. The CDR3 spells CASSTWRGGGADTQYF. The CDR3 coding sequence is TGTGCCAGCAGCACATGGAGGGGAGGAGGTGCAGATACGCAGTATTTT.